A single sample is the source of the 26 T cell receptor beta chains below, sequenced in a study of cytomegalovirus exposure and HLA in healthy donors. Use of 60 Vbeta and 13 Jbeta primers characterized the PCR. Sequencing used immunoSEQ multiplex PCR; TCRdb keeps in-frame clones, though not all of them. Among about 200,000 clones listed, under 85% were seen once. Sequenced input: PBMCs. The receptors originated from a man aged 50 to 59 in good health and CMV-seronegative.

For the CDR3, the DNA is TGTGCCAGCAGCCATAAGGACAGAGGCTTCACCGGGGAGCTGTTTTTT. It translates to CASSHKDRGFTGELFF. The genes are TRBV7-9 and TRBJ2-2; D possibly corresponds to TRBD1 (6 bases). From germline, CDR1 is SEHNR and CDR2 FQNEAQ (reference sequence). This CDR3 has 16 residues. Trimming shortened V by 5 bases and J by 4 bases, and 17 bases separated the two germline ends.

This clone showed up just a few times. The chain recombines TRBV5-4 with TRBJ2-5; D perhaps matches TRBD2 (6 bases). The germline V gene encodes CDR1 SGHNT and CDR2 YYREEE (reference sequence). The V and J ends lost 1 base and 2 bases respectively, with 21 bases between them. The CDR3 is 18 residues long. The CDR3 nucleotides are TGTGCCAGCAGCTTGAGGGCTGGCGGGACTGGATCGCAAGAGACCCAGTACTTC. Translated: CASSLRAGGTGSQETQYF.

This chain connects TRBV19 to TRBJ2-3; D might be TRBD1 (6 bases). The CDR3 has 15 residues. Germline CDR1 reads LNHDA; CDR2 reads SQIVND (reference sequence). Trimming pared 7 bases from V and 1 base from J, leaving 15 bases between. The CDR3 here is CASTMGRTGTDTQYF. The CDR3 DNA is TGTGCCAGTACCATGGGGCGGACAGGCACAGATACGCAGTATTTT.

About this clone itself: The same CDR3 arises from other DNA sequences in this sample as well. CDR3 in DNA: TGTGCCAGCAGCTTAGGAGGGACAGGTCGTACACGTACCTACGAGCAGTACTTC. Its protein product is CASSLGGTGRTRTYEQYF. The chain is built from TRBV7-9 and TRBJ2-7, with 8 bases aligning to TRBD1. The germline V gene has CDR1 SEHNR and CDR2 FQNEAQ (reference sequence). The J segment lost 2 bases and the V segment lost 1 base, leaving 13 bases of the junction unmatched. The CDR3 runs to 18 residues.

V is TRBV6-5 and J is TRBJ2-2, with 8 bases fitting TRBD1. The CDR3 contains 15 residues. Trimming cost V 4 bases and J 0 bases; bases outside gene matches: 1. Germline CDR1 is MNHEY and CDR2 is SVGAGI. CDR3 residues: CASSSDRANTGELFF. The CDR3 DNA follows: TGTGCCAGCAGTTCGGACAGGGCGAACACCGGGGAGCTGTTTTTT.

The chain carries TRBV7-9 and TRBJ2-1, with 7 bases identical to TRBD2. Germline assignment: CDR1 SEHNR and CDR2 FQNEAQ (reference sequence). With 3 bases clipped from V and 4 bases from J, the junction kept 3 bases outside the gene matches. This CDR3 is built from 14 residues. This CDR3 is CASSFSGPYNEQFF. In DNA, the CDR3 is TGTGCCAGCAGCTTTAGCGGGCCGTACAATGAGCAGTTCTTC.

V gene TRBV5-1 combines with J gene TRBJ1-1; 8 bases map to TRBD1. From germline, CDR1 is SGHRS and CDR2 YFSETQ. CDR3 size: 17 residues. The V gene end was trimmed by 0 bases and the J gene end by 1 base; junction bases not matched to a gene: 8. CDR3 amino acids: CASSLEPPQGANTEAFF. In nucleotides, the CDR3 is TGCGCCAGCAGCTTGGAACCCCCCCAGGGGGCGAACACTGAAGCTTTCTTT.

The rearrangement uses TRBV28 and TRBJ2-5; D perhaps matches TRBD2 (6 bases). The J call could be wrong; TRBJ2-7 is a better fit for the DNA end. The CDR3 has 14 amino acids. The germline gives CDR1 MDHEN, CDR2 SYDVKM. CDR3 coding DNA: TGTGCCAGCAGAAGTACGGGACTCCCCTACGAGCAGTACTTC. Amino acids: CASRSTGLPYEQYF.

The rearrangement joins TRBV27 to TRBJ1-1; D is unresolved. CDR1 is MNHEY and CDR2 is SMNVEV in the germline V gene (reference sequence). V lost 4 bases and J lost 1, with 10 bases in between. CDR3 length: 14 amino acids. CDR3 bases: TGTGCCAGCAGTTCAAAATCGGGGAACACTGAAGCTTTCTTT. Translation: CASSSKSGNTEAFF.

This clone is a singleton in its sample. The chain recombines TRBV6-5 with TRBJ1-6, with a possible D match to TRBD1 (6 bases). The CDR3 runs 15 residues. Germline CDR1 reads MNHEY; CDR2 reads SVGAGI. V shed 6 bases and J shed 5 bases, with 14 bases lying between them. The CDR3 loop is CASSLGQYNNSPLHF. In DNA form, the CDR3 reads TGTGCCAGCAGCCTTGGACAGTATAATAATTCACCCCTCCACTTT.

The chain links TRBV6-6 to TRBJ1-1, with 8 bases matching TRBD1. CDR1 and CDR2 (germline): MNHNY, SVGAGI (reference sequence). Trimming removed 2 bases from V and 1 base from J; junction bases left unmatched: 6. The CDR3 spans 16 residues. The CDR3 spells CASSYPPDRGNTEAFF. For the CDR3, the DNA is TGTGCCAGCAGTTACCCCCCTGACAGGGGGAACACTGAAGCTTTCTTT.

V is TRBV5-4 and J is TRBJ2-3; 10 positions agree with TRBD2. V was clipped by 1 base and J by 0 bases; unmatched bases: 2. The CDR3 is 16 amino acids. In germline, CDR1 is SGHNT, CDR2 YYREEE (reference sequence). Here the CDR3 reads CASSLKLAGSTDTQYF. The DNA for the CDR3 is TGTGCCAGCAGCTTGAAACTAGCGGGAAGCACAGATACGCAGTATTTT.

The chain carries TRBV6-1 and TRBJ2-6, with D perhaps matching TRBD2 (5 bases). This CDR3 comprises 19 residues. V was shortened by 0 bases and J by 2 bases, with 17 bases between the two germline ends. CDR1 and CDR2 from the germline V gene are MNHNS and SASEGT. The CDR3 is CASSEAYPTGKAGANVLTF. The CDR3 DNA reads as TGTGCCAGCAGTGAAGCGTACCCGACGGGGAAAGCTGGGGCCAACGTCCTGACTTTC.

J is TRBJ2-1 and V is TRBV7-9, with a possible D match to TRBD2 (5 bases). This CDR3 contains 14 residues. The ends were cut back, 4 bases at V and 8 bases at J, with 15 bases in the middle. Germline CDR1 SEHNR, CDR2 FQNEAQ (reference sequence). The CDR3 spells CASSSPSGVHEQFF. The CDR3 coding sequence is TGTGCCAGCAGCTCACCGAGCGGTGTCCATGAGCAGTTCTTC.

This chain uses TRBV6-5 with TRBJ2-3; the match to TRBD1 covers 7 bases. The junction had 11 bases not matched to a gene; V was cut back by 10 bases and J by 7 bases. The CDR3 has 13 amino acids. Germline assignment: CDR1 MNHEY and CDR2 SVGAGI. CDR3: CATLRQGVNTQYF. The CDR3, as DNA: TGTGCCACCCTACGACAGGGTGTAAATACGCAGTATTTT.

The chain recombines TRBV7-2 with TRBJ2-2, with D possibly being TRBD1 (7 bases). Per germline, CDR1 SGHTA and CDR2 FQGNSA. The CDR3 runs to 15 residues. V lost 3 bases to trimming and J lost 4 bases, with 12 bases between them. This chain's CDR3 is CASSLGGQLTGELFF. The DNA of the CDR3 is TGTGCCAGCAGCTTGGGGGGACAGCTCACCGGGGAGCTGTTTTTT.

The chain couples TRBV27 to TRBJ1-1; D is unclear. V gave up 3 bases and J gave up 5 bases, with 10 bases separating them. CDR1 is MNHEY and CDR2 is SMNVEV in the germline V gene (reference sequence). The CDR3 contains 13 residues. CDR3 protein: CASSFMGNTEAFF. DNA for the CDR3: TGTGCCAGCAGTTTTATGGGCAATACTGAAGCTTTCTTT.

Comment on this clone: The sample has other DNA sequences that encode this CDR3 too. The chain recombines TRBV7-9 with TRBJ1-4; no definite D call. This CDR3 region has 14 residues. The V gene lost 2 bases and the J gene lost 0 bases, with 4 bases spanning the gap. Germline V gives CDR1 SEHNR, CDR2 FQNEAQ (reference sequence). In DNA, the CDR3 is TGTGCCAGCAGCTTAACTGCAACTAATGAAAAACTGTTTTTT. This gives the protein CASSLTATNEKLFF.

The CDR3 sequence is CASSMRTGTGSGELFF. CDR3 sequence (DNA): TGTGCCAGCAGCATGAGGACCGGGACAGGGTCCGGGGAGCTGTTTTTT. This chain connects TRBV7-9 to TRBJ2-2, with 9 bases identical to TRBD1. In germline, CDR1 is SEHNR, CDR2 FQNEAQ (reference sequence). V shed 5 bases, J shed 6 bases, and the junction held 10 bases outside the gene matches. The CDR3 is 16 residues long.

V and J are TRBV4-1 and TRBJ2-7, with D maybe TRBD2 (5 bases). This CDR3 is 14 amino acids long. Germline V lookup: CDR1 MGHRA, CDR2 YSYEKL. The V end lost 1 base, the J end lost 2 bases, and 9 bases lay between the germline ends. CDR3 DNA: TGCGCCAGCAGCCAAGCGCAACTAGCCTACGAGCAGTACTTC. It is translated as CASSQAQLAYEQYF.

The chain combines TRBV7-8 with TRBJ1-6; 7 bases fit TRBD1. CDR1 is SGHVS and CDR2 is FQNEAQ in the germline V gene. The CDR3 totals 15 residues. The V and J ends lost 4 bases and 5 bases, in that order; junction bases with no gene match: 5. This CDR3 is CASSSSGTDNSPLHF. Here the CDR3 DNA reads TGTGCCAGCAGCTCCTCCGGGACAGATAATTCACCCCTCCACTTT.

The chain recombines TRBV4-1 with TRBJ2-7, with 12 bases identical to TRBD2. J lost 5 bases, V lost 3 bases, and 8 bases had no gene match. Germline CDR1 reads MGHRA; CDR2 reads YSYEKL. The CDR3 spans 16 residues. DNA of the CDR3: TGCGCCAGCAGCCATCCCTCTAGCGGGGGGGGCCACGAGCAGTACTTC. It codes for CASSHPSSGGGHEQYF.

V is TRBV10-1 and J is TRBJ2-5; 9 bases align to TRBD1. Trimming removed 0 bases from V and 2 bases from J; junction bases left unmatched: 10. The CDR3 is made up of 18 amino acids. Germline CDR1 WNHNN, CDR2 SYGVQD (reference sequence). The DNA of the CDR3 is TGCGCCAGCAGTGAGTCGACGACAGGGGGACGGCCTCAAGAGACCCAGTACTTC. Translated: CASSESTTGGRPQETQYF.

Comment on this clone: The germline gene is not matched at one end of the junction; a read error may be the cause. Other DNA sequences in the sample encode the same CDR3. The rearrangement uses TRBV28 and TRBJ2-7; tentatively, D is TRBD2 (6 bases). The CDR3 is 14 residues long. Germline V CDR1 and CDR2: MDHEN, SYDVKM. CDR3 coding DNA: TGTGCCAGCACCCCCGGGGGAGAGGCCTACGAGCAGTACTTT. Translation: CASTPGGEAYEQYF. Combining the CDR3 with reference TRBV28 and TRBJ2-7 gives the whole variable domain DVKVTQSSRYLVKRTGEKVFLECVQDMDHENMFWYRQDPGLGLRLIYFSYDVKMKEKGDIPEGYSVSREKKERFSLILESASTNQTSMYLCASTPGGEAYEQYFGPGTRLTVT.

The genes are TRBV30 and TRBJ1-1; 8 bases fit TRBD1. Germline V gene lookup returns CDR1 GTSNPN and CDR2 SVGIG (reference sequence). The CDR3 sequence is 17 residues long. V lost 2 bases, J lost 1 base, and 12 bases stayed unmatched. This CDR3 is CAWSTPRTGMANTEAFF. Written as DNA, the CDR3 is TGTGCCTGGAGTACCCCAAGGACAGGGATGGCGAACACTGAAGCTTTCTTT. The whole variable domain, filled in from reference TRBV30 and TRBJ1-1, reads SQTIHQWPATLVQPVGSPLSLECTVEGTSNPNLYWYRQAAGRGLQLLFYSVGIGQISSEVPQNLSASRPQDRQFILSSKKLLLSDSGFYLCAWSTPRTGMANTEAFFGQGTRLTVV.

The V call is TRBV13, the J call TRBJ2-6, with D possibly being TRBD1 (6 bases). The germline CDR1 and CDR2 sequences are PRHDT and FYEKMQ (reference sequence). V dropped 0 bases and J dropped 3 bases, with 9 bases sitting between them. There are 16 residues in the CDR3. The CDR3 loop is CASSLGSRGGANVLTF. DNA of the CDR3: TGTGCCAGCAGCTTAGGTTCCAGGGGTGGGGCCAACGTCCTGACTTTC.